Shown below are 20 T cell receptor beta chains from a single sample sequenced in a study of identical twins. A single record per CDR3 protein comes from TCRdb applying MiXCR to the 5' RACE reads. The table lists 300,000 to 400,000 distinct CDR3 sequences, 9% to 15% of them singletons. The same data also contributed to another study, on yellow fever vaccine responses in identical twins.

The specimen was CD8+ T cells sorted from blood. Receptors were obtained from a woman aged 18-30 years in good health.

Only a few counts were recorded for this clonotype. The rearrangement uses TRBV6-5 and TRBJ2-1; D gene unclear. CDR1 and CDR2 from the germline V gene are MNHEY and SVGAGI. This CDR3 has 15 residues. V lost 2 bases, J lost 1 base, and 9 bases lay in between. The CDR3 coding sequence is TGTGCCAGCAGTTACCGAGTGGGATCCTACAATGAGCAGTTCTTC. It encodes CASSYRVGSYNEQFF.

This clonotype was seen many times. The J gene is TRBJ2-7, the V gene TRBV20-1, with a tentative D call TRBD1 (5 bases). V was shortened by 6 bases and J by 0 bases, with 15 bases between the two germline ends. CDR1 DFQATT and CDR2 SNEGSKA come from the germline V gene (reference sequence). The CDR3 is 14 residues long. In DNA, the CDR3 is TGCAGTGCATGTATTCCCACAGGCTCCTACGAGCAGTACTTC. Protein product: CSACIPTGSYEQYF.

This clonotype has a count of ten or more. The J gene is TRBJ2-1, the V gene TRBV7-6; no firm D call. The V gene's germline CDR1 is SGHVS and CDR2 FNYEAQ. The length of the CDR3 is 17 residues. V was cut by 0 bases and J by 2 bases, with 14 bases left in between. The CDR3 reads CASSLAGGGVAYNEQFF. Written as DNA, the CDR3 is TGTGCCAGCAGCTTAGCTGGTGGCGGAGTAGCCTACAATGAGCAGTTCTTC. The complete variable domain, with remaining parts taken from reference TRBV7-6 and TRBJ2-1, reads GAGVSQSPRYKVTKRGQDVALRCDPISGHVSLYWYRQALGQGPEFLTYFNYEAQQDKSGLPNDRFSAERPEGSISTLTIQRTEQRDSAMYRCASSLAGGGVAYNEQFFGPGTRLTVL.

The chain uses TRBV6-4 and TRBJ2-6; D is unresolved. The CDR3 totals 16 residues. The V and J ends lost 0 bases and 0 bases respectively, with 6 bases between them. Germline V gene data show CDR1 as MRHNA and CDR2 as SNTAGT. CDR3 sequence: CASSDSKGSGANVLTF. The CDR3 bases are TGTGCCAGCAGTGACTCGAAAGGCTCTGGGGCCAACGTCCTGACTTTC.

The gene calls are TRBV29-1 and TRBJ2-1, with 10 positions matching TRBD1. Germline CDR1 and CDR2: SQVTM and ANQGSEA. The CDR3 has 14 amino acids. V was pared by 6 bases and J by 7 bases, with 9 bases of the junction left unmatched. The CDR3 spells CSVDAGTGVNEQFF. CDR3 DNA sequence: TGCAGCGTGGATGCCGGGACAGGGGTAAATGAGCAGTTCTTC.

In DNA, the CDR3 is TGTGCCACCAGTGATTGGGCAGGGAATCCGGACCAAGAGACCCAGTACTTC. It encodes CATSDWAGNPDQETQYF. The chain carries TRBV24-1 and TRBJ2-5; weak D call: TRBD1 (5 bases). Germline lookup yields CDR1 KGHDR and CDR2 SFDVKD. The CDR3 length is 17 residues. Trimming cost V 2 bases and J 0 bases, with 15 bases left between them.

This clonotype was seen at least ten times. The chain joins TRBV5-1 to TRBJ1-1, with unresolved D. This CDR3 contains 15 residues. Germline V gene lookup returns CDR1 SGHRS and CDR2 YFSETQ. The germline V and J ends were trimmed by 1 base and 1 base, with 11 bases remaining between them. DNA for the CDR3: TGCGCCAGCAGCTTGAGACACGGCGAGAACACTGAAGCTTTCTTT. As protein: CASSLRHGENTEAFF.

J is TRBJ2-7 and V is TRBV15, with D unclear. The CDR3 runs 15 residues. In germline, CDR1 is LNHNV, CDR2 YYDKDF (reference sequence). Trimming left V 4 bases short and J 4 bases short, with 17 bases between. The CDR3 here is CATSMGRALPYEQYF. DNA for the CDR3: TGTGCCACCAGCATGGGCAGAGCGTTACCGTACGAGCAGTACTTC. Looking up the rest from reference TRBV15 and TRBJ2-7 gives the full variable domain: DAMVIQNPRYQVTQFGKPVTLSCSQTLNHNVMYWYQQKSSQAPKLLFHYYDKDFNNEADTPDNFQSRRPNTSFCFLDIRSPGLGDTAMYLCATSMGRALPYEQYFGPGTRLTVT.

The chain links TRBV7-9 to TRBJ2-1; no firm D call. Trimming took 5 bases from V and 5 from J, leaving 19 bases between them. The CDR3 runs to 16 residues. The V gene's germline CDR1 is SEHNR and CDR2 FQNEAQ (reference sequence). CDR3 residues: CASSHLSSLADNEQFF. The CDR3 DNA reads as TGTGCCAGCAGCCACCTTTCGTCCTTAGCAGACAATGAGCAGTTCTTC.

The chain employs TRBV2 and TRBJ1-1; perhaps TRBD1 as D (6 bases). Per germline, CDR1 SNHLY and CDR2 FYNNEI. CDR3 length equals 12 residues. The germline V and J ends were trimmed by 10 bases and 12 bases, with 21 bases remaining between them. CDR3 loop: CATYGGHNGTFF. CDR3 coding DNA: TGTGCCACCTACGGGGGACACAATGGAACTTTCTTT.

This clonotype was found many times. The chain couples TRBV4-1 to TRBJ1-2; D not certain. V was cut by 1 base and J by 0 bases, with 12 bases left in between. The CDR3 runs to 16 residues. From germline, CDR1 is MGHRA and CDR2 YSYEKL. The CDR3, as DNA: TGCGCCAGCAGCCAAGTCGGGCTGCTAGCTAACTATGGCTACACCTTC. Translated, it gives CASSQVGLLANYGYTF.

This clonotype was counted ten times or more. V gene TRBV6-5 combines with J gene TRBJ1-2, with D possibly matching TRBD1 (5 bases). Per germline, CDR1 MNHEY and CDR2 SVGAGI. With 0 bases removed from V and 6 bases from J, the gap between germline ends came to 8 bases. This CDR3 has 13 amino acids. The CDR3 spells CASSYSGADGYTF. The CDR3 region has the DNA TGTGCCAGCAGTTACTCAGGGGCTGATGGCTACACCTTC.

V usage is TRBV27 and J usage is TRBJ2-1; 14 nucleotides match TRBD2. The CDR3 runs 15 residues. Trimming cost V 5 bases and J 9 bases; bases outside gene matches: 6. Germline loops: CDR1 MNHEY, CDR2 SMNVEV (reference sequence). As DNA, the CDR3 is TGTGCCAGCAGTCCGGGACTAGCGGGGGCGGGTGAGCAGTTCTTC. Translated, it gives CASSPGLAGAGEQFF.

The chain uses TRBV5-1 and TRBJ2-1; 8 bases align to TRBD2. Germline V gene sequence: CDR1 SGHRS, CDR2 YFSETQ. The length of the CDR3 is 15 residues. With 4 bases clipped from V and 6 bases from J, the junction kept 9 bases outside the gene matches. The DNA of the CDR3 is TGCGCCAGCAGCGACACGGGAGGGGGAGTCAATGAGCAGTTCTTC. It specifies CASSDTGGGVNEQFF.

There are a few counts of this clonotype. The chain couples TRBV2 to TRBJ1-5, with D uncertain. The CDR3 is 15 amino acids. Trimming stripped 7 bases from V and 1 base from J, with 14 bases between. Germline V gives CDR1 SNHLY, CDR2 FYNNEI. This chain's CDR3 is CASTLGPWSNQPQHF. The CDR3 region has the DNA TGTGCCAGCACATTAGGCCCTTGGAGCAATCAGCCCCAGCATTTT.

This chain uses TRBV24-1 with TRBJ2-7, with D perhaps matching TRBD1 (5 bases). The CDR3 length is 13 residues. V lost 6 bases to trimming and J lost 4 bases, with 12 bases between them. CDR1 and CDR2 from the germline V gene are KGHDR and SFDVKD. CDR3 loop: CATSPDSNYEQYF. In DNA form, the CDR3 reads TGTGCCACCAGTCCAGACAGCAATTACGAGCAGTACTTC.

This clonotype was counted ten times or more. The chain carries TRBV12-3 or TRBV12-4 and TRBJ2-3; the D is unclear. The CDR3 is made up of 14 amino acids. Trimming pared 5 bases from V and 3 bases from J, leaving 12 bases between. The CDR3 region has the DNA TGTGCCAGCAGTCGGACCGGCGGTACAGATACGCAGTATTTT. Protein product: CASSRTGGTDTQYF.

This chain joins TRBV20-1 and TRBJ2-7, with 8 bases matching TRBD2. This CDR3 spans 14 amino acids. J gave up 0 bases and V 6 bases, and 7 bases lay outside the gene matches. The germline gives CDR1 DFQATT, CDR2 SNEGSKA (reference sequence). The CDR3 sequence: CSAVGGRFSYEQYF. In nucleotides, the CDR3 is TGCAGTGCCGTGGGCGGGAGGTTCTCCTACGAGCAGTACTTC.

This rearrangement joins TRBV4-1 to TRBJ2-5; D not resolved. CDR3 length equals 14 residues. The V gene's germline CDR1 is MGHRA and CDR2 YSYEKL. The V end was cut by 1 base, the J end by 4 bases, with 10 bases between. CDR3 DNA sequence: TGCGCCAGCAGCCAAGGGTTTCTTGCAGAGACCCAGTACTTC. Translated: CASSQGFLAETQYF.

This clonotype was detected a few times. The CDR3 here is CASSEGPAAGELFF. CDR3 bases: TGCGCCAGCAGCGAGGGGCCGGCGGCCGGGGAGCTGTTTTTT. The chain recombines TRBV4-1 with TRBJ2-2; D might be TRBD1 or TRBD2, each matching 5 bases. Trimming left V 5 bases short and J 6 bases short, with 13 bases between. CDR3 length: 14 residues. Germline loops: CDR1 MGHRA, CDR2 YSYEKL.